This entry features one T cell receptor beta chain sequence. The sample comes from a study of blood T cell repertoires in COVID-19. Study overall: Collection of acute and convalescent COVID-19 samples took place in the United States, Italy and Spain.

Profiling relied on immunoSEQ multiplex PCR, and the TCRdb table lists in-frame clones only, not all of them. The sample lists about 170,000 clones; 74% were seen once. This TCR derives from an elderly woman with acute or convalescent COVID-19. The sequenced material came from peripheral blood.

The CDR3 region is CASTLLGQRGEKLFF. In nucleotides, the CDR3 is TGTGCCAGCACCCTACTGGGACAGCGGGGGGAAAAACTGTTTTTT. This chain links TRBV6-5 with TRBJ1-4, with TRBD1 matching 7 bases. The V gene end was trimmed by 7 bases and the J gene end by 8 bases; junction bases not matched to a gene: 13. CDR1 is MNHEY and CDR2 is SVGAGI in the germline V gene. The CDR3 length is 15 residues.